This T cell receptor (beta chain) came from a study of blood T cells in healthy people across ages. The use of a sample-barcoded 5' primer and a J-beta primer mix characterized a second PCR of about 7 to 12 cycles. All cDNA molecules were each tagged by a template-switch adaptor with 12 random nucleotides. TCRdb re-analysed the 5' RACE reads in MiXCR, keeping a single row per CDR3 protein. The sample has 800,000 or so distinct CDR3 sequences, 35% to 50% seen once. Germline CDR1 SGHTA, CDR2 FQGNSA. This CDR3 spans 13 amino acids. V was cut by 4 bases and J by 9 bases, with 13 bases left in between. Study-wide results and caveats: In older individuals, TCR beta diversity per million T cells was lower, falling roughly linearly with age.

Notes on this clonotype: Antigen unknown.

The study isolated at least 6.5 million PBMCs from each sample. Input material: blood. This rearrangement joins TRBV7-2 to TRBJ1-5, with D unresolved. This clonotype originated in an elderly man in good health. The CDR3 DNA reads as TGTGCCAGCAGCTCGGATCGATATCGGCCCCAGCATTTT. It is translated as CASSSDRYRPQHF. Supplemented by reference TRBV7-2 and TRBJ1-5, the full variable domain reads GAGVSQSPSNKVTEKGKDVELRCDPISGHTALYWYRQSLGQGLEFLIYFQGNSAPDKSGLPSDRFSAERTGGSVSTLTIQRTQQEDSAVYLCASSSDRYRPQHFGDGTRLSIL.